The T cell receptor (beta chain) described here comes from a study of blood T cell repertoires in COVID-19 (dated by TCRdb to the early 2020s). Regarding the research as a whole: Samples covering the acute and convalescent phases of COVID-19 were provided by collaborators in the United States, Italy and Spain. Sample metadata almost always included a de-identified subject ID, COVID-19 status, age in years and sex. The samples were drawn from the first 160 participants of the ongoing ImmuneRACE study and from 1,254 subjects provided by 6 global collaborators. The repertoires were released in a freely available public database meant as a resource for research on the immune response to SARS-CoV-2. Where available, HLA class I and class II types were taken from metadata supplied by the sample provider and were not determined by assay-based typing. The material from the prospective study consisted of cDNA or gDNA derived from T cells, B-cell-depleted T cells, or PBMCs. Deeply sampled blood TCRbeta repertoires from subjects exposed to, actively infected with, or recovered from COVID-19 were included in the dataset.

Looking up the germline V gene yields CDR1 MDHEN and CDR2 SYDVKM. A distance of 6 bases separates the germline ends of V and J, which lose 7 bases and 3 bases respectively. Including cysteine and phenylalanine, the CDR3 has 12 amino acids. CDR3 DNA only is kept here, 36 bases in frame from base 1. The immunoSEQ Assay, a bias-controlled multiplex PCR, was used to amplify TCRbeta CDR3 regions from genomic DNA. The source study handled its data this way. The number of nucleated cells in each sample was estimated from the amplification of reference gene primers within the assay. To quantify the absolute abundance of each unique TCRbeta CDR3 rearrangement, sequence reads were collapsed and filtered. For each sample, productive Simpson clonality was calculated as the square root of Simpson's diversity index over productive rearrangements. In TCRdb, the immuneACCESS table is reduced to in-frame sequences with V and J assigned. These tables do not hold every clone; where another copy was compared, an unresolved V gene accounts for under half, and the others remain unexplained. That table furnishes V, J and clone size, whereas the DNA furnished D and trimming. A total of more than 300,000 clones appear in this sample, 92% of them only once. In total, the top ten clones hold less than 20% of the sample.

Overall study outcomes, separate from this receptor: Clinical and demographic metadata were provided uncurated, with the amount varying by source and participant.

As regards this clone: Which antigen it targets is not known. No base-level quality is on record; no much larger clone is a single base apart.

Participants in the prospective study were enrolled through a virtual design, were aged about 18 to 100 years, and lived in some 24 United States geographic areas. In the prospective study, cohorts were assigned on the basis of participant-reported clinical history obtained from a screening survey and a study questionnaire. ImmuneRACE Cohort 3 recovered participants were defined by two consecutive negative NP/OP PCR tests, healthcare professional clearance, or symptom resolution. Mobile phlebotomists in the prospective study collected whole blood, serum and a nasopharyngeal or oropharyngeal swab from every participant. Additional blood draws and questionnaires over an approximately 2-month period could optionally be provided by prospective study participants. Before DNA extraction, blood samples from the prospective study were shipped at room temperature or frozen.

Sequenced input: PBMCs or T cells enriched from blood (not recorded which). The receptor comes from a woman in her 30s who had recovered from COVID-19. The chain links TRBV28 with TRBJ2-2, with no reliable assignment of the D segment. The sequenced DNA: TGTGCCAGCACGCCAGACACCGGGGAGCTGTTTTTT. It specifies CASTPDTGELFF.